This T cell receptor (beta chain) was obtained from a study of blood T cell repertoires in COVID-19. Study-level information: Acute and convalescent COVID-19 specimens originated in the United States, Italy and Spain. PBMCs, B-cell-depleted T cells, or T cells provided the cDNA or gDNA that made up the material.

Source study methods: By means of reference gene primer amplification, nucleated cell counts were estimated. The method was immunoSEQ multiplex PCR; TCRdb's version includes in-frame clones alone and lacks a portion of them. V and J calls plus clone size are reproduced from that table; the DNA served to infer D and trimming. Of about 220,000 clones in the sample, 80% to 85% were seen once. The V and J ends lost 2 bases and 3 bases respectively, with 11 bases between them. The CDR3 spans 14 residues. In germline, CDR1 is MDHEN, CDR2 SYDVKM. The gene calls are TRBV28 and TRBJ2-7, with D possibly matching TRBD2 (5 bases). The sequencing input was peripheral blood. This receptor was taken from a woman aged 30 to 39 who had recovered from COVID-19. CDR3 in DNA: TGTGCCAGCAGTTTAGCCGGGATGAACTACGAGCAGTACTTC. Translation: CASSLAGMNYEQYF.